A selection of T cell receptor beta chains follows, all from one sample in a study of blood T cell repertoires in COVID-19. Repertoires were generated with immunoSEQ multiplex PCR, while TCRdb's copy carries only in-frame clones and drops some. The sample carries about 180,000 clones, more than 80% recorded once. Specimen: peripheral blood. These receptors originate from a human donor in a cohort sampled during active COVID-19. Each CDR3 is given with its conserved first and last residue. D genes are given only for firm matches. The size entry is marked missing in some rows and otherwise reads once, few, many or a size class.

d_gene | abundance | j_gene | v_gene | CDR3nt | CDR3aa
. | . | TRBJ2-3 | TRBV13 | TGTGCCAGCAACGGGGGACGCACAGATACGCAGTATTTT | CASNGGRTDTQYF
. | . | TRBJ1-1 | TRBV3-1/TRBV3-2 | TGTGCCAGCAGCTTGAGTCCGACTGAAGCTTTCTTT | CASSLSPTEAFF
. | . | TRBJ2-7 | TRBV16 | TGTGCCAGCAGTCCTGGGGGCCATGGGGAGCAGTACTTC | CASSPGGHGEQYF
TRBD1 | few | TRBJ1-5 | TRBV25-1 | TGTGCCAGCAGCTTTCGACAGGGGCTTTCCAATCAGCCCCAGCATTTT | CASSFRQGLSNQPQHF
. | . | TRBJ2-7 | TRBV15 | TGTGCCACCAGCAGATTTGGGGGGGCAGGAACCTACGAGCAGTACTTC | CATSRFGGAGTYEQYF
. | . | TRBJ2-7 | TRBV10-3 | TGTGCCATCAGTGAGCTAGCCGCTAACTCCTACGAGCAGTACTTC | CAISELAANSYEQYF
. | . | TRBJ1-2 | TRBV19 | TGTGCCAGTAGTATAGATCTGACAGGCCGCGATGGCTACACCTTC | CASSIDLTGRDGYTF
TRBD2 | . | TRBJ2-7 | TRBV4-2 | TGTGCCAGCAGCCAAGGGACTAGCGGCGGGGACGAGCAGTACTTC | CASSQGTSGGDEQYF
TRBD1 | . | TRBJ1-5 | TRBV19 | TGTGCCAGTAGTCCCGGGACAGGTGGAAAAAGGAATCAGCCCCAGCATTTT | CASSPGTGGKRNQPQHF
TRBD2 | . | TRBJ2-1 | TRBV5-5 | TGTGCCAGCAGCATGACTAGCGGGGGGGCTCTTGAGCAGTTCTTC | CASSMTSGGALEQFF
TRBD2 | . | TRBJ2-3 | TRBV5-4 | TGTGCCAGCAGCCTACTAGCGGGGGGCCCAGATACGCAGTATTTT | CASSLLAGGPDTQYF
. | . | TRBJ1-1 | TRBV29-1 | TGCAGCGGGACGGCGGGGGGAACGGACACTGAAGCTTTCTTT | CSGTAGGTDTEAFF
TRBD1 | . | TRBJ1-5 | TRBV6-6 | TGTGCCAGCAGTCGGACAGGGTTCGTTAGCAATCAGCCCCAGCATTTT | CASSRTGFVSNQPQHF
TRBD1 | . | TRBJ1-1 | TRBV7-2 | TGTGCCAGCAGCCCATCGGAGACAGGGGCGCGCACTGAAGCTTTCTTT | CASSPSETGARTEAFF
TRBD1 | . | TRBJ1-2 | TRBV30 | TGTGCCTGGAGTCCCCTGACAGGGGTTACTGGCTACACCTTC | CAWSPLTGVTGYTF